What follows is one T cell receptor (beta chain) and its context. Looked up from germline, CDR1 is LGHDT and CDR2 is YNNKEL (reference sequence). CDR3 length: 14 residues. The V segment lost 0 bases and the J segment 7 bases; nucleotides outside the gene matches: 3. The sample is drawn from a study of control samples from healthy donors and cancer patients. The assay was immunoSEQ multiplex PCR, and TCRdb's table has in-frame clones only and misses some. The sample shows under 150,000 clones, around nine tenths of them seen only once. The sample taken for sequencing was blood. This receptor was taken from a man younger than 45 in good health. The V and J genes are TRBV3-1 (or the pseudogene TRBV3-2) and TRBJ1-2; 9 bases fit TRBD1. This CDR3 is CASSQEGQGGGYTF. The CDR3 DNA reads as TGTGCCAGCAGCCAAGAGGGACAGGGCGGTGGCTACACCTTC.